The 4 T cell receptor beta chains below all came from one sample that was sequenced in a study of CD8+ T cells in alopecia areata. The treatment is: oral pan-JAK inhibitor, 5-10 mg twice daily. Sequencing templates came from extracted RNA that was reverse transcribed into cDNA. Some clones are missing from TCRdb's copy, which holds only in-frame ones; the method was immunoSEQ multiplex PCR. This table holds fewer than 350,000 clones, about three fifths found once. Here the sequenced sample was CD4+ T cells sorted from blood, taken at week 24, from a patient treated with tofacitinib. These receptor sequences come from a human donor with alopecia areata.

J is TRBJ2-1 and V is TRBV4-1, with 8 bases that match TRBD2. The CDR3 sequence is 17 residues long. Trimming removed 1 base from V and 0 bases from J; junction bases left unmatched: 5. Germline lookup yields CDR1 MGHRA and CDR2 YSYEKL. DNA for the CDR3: TGCGCCAGCAGCCAAGTTGAGCGGGGGCTCTCCTACAATGAGCAGTTCTTC. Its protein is CASSQVERGLSYNEQFF.

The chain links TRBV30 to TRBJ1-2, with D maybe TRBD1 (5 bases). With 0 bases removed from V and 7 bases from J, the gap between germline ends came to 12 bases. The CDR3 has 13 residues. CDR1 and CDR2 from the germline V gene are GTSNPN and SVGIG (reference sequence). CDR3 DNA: TGTGCCTGGAGTGTGTCCCTGAGGGGTGGCTACACCTTC. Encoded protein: CAWSVSLRGGYTF.

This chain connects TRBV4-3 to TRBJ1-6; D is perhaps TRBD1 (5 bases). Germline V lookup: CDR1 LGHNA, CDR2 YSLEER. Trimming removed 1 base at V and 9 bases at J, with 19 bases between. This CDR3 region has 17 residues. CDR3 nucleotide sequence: TGCGCCAGCAGCCAAGGGGCTGGGGTAGCGGGACTTTCACCCCTCCACTTT. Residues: CASSQGAGVAGLSPLHF.

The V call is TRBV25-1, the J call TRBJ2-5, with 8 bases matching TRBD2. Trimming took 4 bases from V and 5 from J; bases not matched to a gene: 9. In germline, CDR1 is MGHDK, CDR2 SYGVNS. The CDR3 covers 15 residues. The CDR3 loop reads CASSGGLGATETQYF. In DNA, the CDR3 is TGTGCCAGCAGTGGGGGACTAGGCGCCACTGAGACCCAGTACTTC.